These 5 T cell receptor beta chains share one sample of origin, sequenced in a study of cytomegalovirus exposure and HLA in healthy donors. PCR primers comprised 60 Vbeta and 13 Jbeta primers. Method: immunoSEQ multiplex PCR; TCRdb's copy keeps in-frame clones and lacks some. In the table there are some 160,000 clones, around 78% of which are singletons. Sequenced: PBMCs. The origin of the receptors is a woman aged 40 to 50 in good health and CMV-seronegative.

The chain links TRBV19 to TRBJ2-3, with TRBD1 identical over 9 bases. From germline, CDR1 is LNHDA and CDR2 SQIVND (reference sequence). V lost 6 bases and J lost 3; bases outside the gene matches: 4. The CDR3 contains 14 residues. The CDR3 region is CASSGQGKTDTQYF. The CDR3 coding sequence is TGTGCCAGTAGCGGACAGGGGAAGACAGATACGCAGTATTTT.

V usage is TRBV27 and J usage is TRBJ2-1; D is perhaps TRBD1 (5 bases). Germline V gives CDR1 MNHEY, CDR2 SMNVEV (reference sequence). The length of the CDR3 is 17 residues. V lost 3 bases and J lost 5, with 20 bases in between. DNA of the CDR3: TGTGCCAGCAGTTTGTCTAGGAGCTGGGCAGGGCACAATGAGCAGTTCTTC. Its translation is CASSLSRSWAGHNEQFF.

The chain joins TRBV7-2 to TRBJ1-2, with 10 bases matching TRBD1. The J segment lost 4 bases and the V segment lost 4 bases, leaving 6 bases of the junction unmatched. The V gene's germline CDR1 is SGHTA and CDR2 FQGNSA. This CDR3 is 15 amino acids long. The CDR3 loop is CASSSPRQGAYGYTF. CDR3 nucleotide sequence: TGTGCCAGCAGCTCCCCTCGACAGGGGGCCTATGGCTACACCTTC. The whole variable domain, filled in from reference TRBV7-2 and TRBJ1-2, reads GAGVSQSPSNKVTEKGKDVELRCDPISGHTALYWYRQSLGQGLEFLIYFQGNSAPDKSGLPSDRFSAERTGGSVSTLTIQRTQQEDSAVYLCASSSPRQGAYGYTFGSGTRLTVV.

The genes are TRBV25-1 and TRBJ1-2, with 9 positions matching TRBD1. The junction had 6 bases not matched to a gene; V was cut back by 3 bases and J by 4 bases. The CDR3 loop spans 15 amino acids. The germline CDR1 and CDR2 sequences are MGHDK and SYGVNS. CDR3 region: CASSDPGTGSYGYTF. The CDR3 nucleotides read TGTGCCAGCAGTGATCCCGGGACAGGGTCCTATGGCTACACCTTC.

V gene TRBV11-2 combines with J gene TRBJ1-1; tentatively, D is TRBD1 (5 bases). The CDR3 has 13 amino acids. Germline lookup yields CDR1 SGHAT and CDR2 FQNNGV. V shed 4 bases and J shed 0 bases, with 6 bases lying between them. The CDR3 sequence: CASSSGLNTEAFF. CDR3 bases: TGTGCCAGCAGCTCAGGGCTGAACACTGAAGCTTTCTTT.